This is a list of T cell receptor beta chains from one sample in a study of identical twins. From the 5' RACE reads, TCRdb called clonotypes with MiXCR, one entry per CDR3 protein. The data hold roughly 500,000 distinct CDR3 sequences, with roughly a fifth observed a single time. These data were likewise used in another study, on T cells expressing NK-cell markers.

Material for sequencing was CD4+ T cells sorted from blood. These receptors originate from a woman aged 18-29 years in good health. Each CDR3 is given with its conserved first and last residue. A D gene is named only where the DNA matches it firmly. Clone size is given for some rows only: seen once, a few or many times, or a class if the clone is expanded.

V gene	D gene	clone size	J gene	CDR3 protein	CDR3 DNA
TRBV10-3	NA	few	TRBJ2-7	CAIRSGGGSSYEQYF	TGTGCCATCAGGAGCGGAGGGGGAAGCTCCTACGAGCAGTACTTC
TRBV7-2	NA	NA	TRBJ2-1	CASSFINNEQFF	TGTGCCAGCAGCTTTATTAACAATGAGCAGTTCTTC
TRBV7-2	NA	NA	TRBJ2-3	CASSLEATRNTQYF	TGTGCCAGCAGCTTAGAGGCAACTAGGAATACGCAGTATTTT
TRBV28	NA	NA	TRBJ2-7	CASRPGRILTYEQYF	TGTGCCAGCAGACCGGGTCGAATACTGACCTACGAGCAGTACTTC
TRBV20-1	NA	NA	TRBJ2-3	CSALWTDTQYF	TGCAGTGCCCTGTGGACAGATACGCAGTATTTT
TRBV20-1	TRBD1	few	TRBJ1-5	CSAREAGGGPQHF	TGCAGTGCTAGAGAGGCAGGGGGTGGGCCCCAGCATTTT
TRBV12-3/TRBV12-4	NA	few	TRBJ1-6	CASSTQGPRNSPLHF	TGTGCCAGCAGCACACAGGGTCCGCGGAATTCACCCCTCCACTTT
TRBV19	NA	few	TRBJ2-3	CASSAFGTDTQYF	TGTGCCAGTAGTGCCTTCGGGACAGATACGCAGTATTTT
TRBV7-2	NA	NA	TRBJ2-3	CASRPHPESDTQYF	TGTGCCAGCAGACCCCACCCCGAGTCAGATACGCAGTATTTT
TRBV5-1	TRBD1	few	TRBJ2-5	CASSSNRQGETQYF	TGCGCCAGCAGCTCCAACCGACAGGGGGAGACCCAGTACTTC
TRBV20-1	TRBD2	NA	TRBJ2-1	CSAGPGLALNEQFF	TGCAGTGCTGGACCGGGACTAGCTCTCAATGAGCAGTTCTTC
TRBV7-8	NA	NA	TRBJ2-1	CASNSRDTNYNEQFF	TGTGCCAGCAATAGCCGGGACACCAACTACAATGAGCAGTTCTTC
TRBV19	TRBD2	few	TRBJ2-1	CASSIRGDYNEQFF	TGTGCCAGTAGTATACGGGGGGACTACAATGAGCAGTTCTTC
TRBV6-1	TRBD1	few	TRBJ2-1	CASSRRDRVVNEQFF	TGTGCCAGCAGTAGACGGGACAGGGTGGTCAATGAGCAGTTCTTC
TRBV7-2	NA	NA	TRBJ2-7	CASSPPAPSWYEQYF	TGTGCCAGCAGCCCCCCCGCCCCTTCTTGGTACGAGCAGTACTTC
TRBV19	NA	few	TRBJ2-6	CASSILSGANVLTF	TGTGCCAGTAGTATCCTCTCTGGGGCCAACGTCCTGACTTTC
TRBV18	TRBD1	few	TRBJ2-7	CASSPSTDRVHEQYF	TGTGCCAGCTCACCATCCACCGACAGGGTCCACGAGCAGTACTTC
TRBV10-3	NA	few	TRBJ2-1	CATRDWGPNEQFF	TGTGCCACTCGGGACTGGGGCCCCAATGAGCAGTTCTTC
TRBV25-1	NA	NA	TRBJ1-1	CASSYRAGTEAFF	TGTGCCAGCAGCTACAGGGCGGGCACTGAAGCTTTCTTT
TRBV20-1	NA	NA	TRBJ1-4	CSASAAYEKLFF	TGCAGTGCTAGCGCGGCTTATGAAAAACTGTTTTTT
TRBV28	NA	NA	TRBJ2-5	CASRRFEQRETQYF	TGTGCCAGCAGGCGTTTTGAGCAGCGGGAGACCCAGTACTTC
TRBV6-5	NA	few	TRBJ2-7	CASSYSYSSYEQYF	TGTGCCAGCAGTTACTCATACAGCTCCTACGAGCAGTACTTC
TRBV15	NA	few	TRBJ2-3	CATSSRDLLTDTQYF	TGTGCCACCAGCAGCCGCGACCTACTCACAGATACGCAGTATTTT
TRBV24-1	TRBD2	NA	TRBJ2-5	CATSVAGAETQYF	TGTGCCACCAGTGTGGCGGGAGCGGAGACCCAGTACTTC
TRBV7-2	TRBD2	NA	TRBJ2-3	CASSTQAGGTDTQYF	TGTGCCAGCAGCACCCAAGCGGGAGGCACAGATACGCAGTATTTT
TRBV7-9	NA	few	TRBJ1-6	CASSLVQTSPLHF	TGTGCCAGCAGCTTAGTTCAGACATCACCCCTCCACTTT
TRBV20-1	TRBD1	NA	TRBJ1-1	CSARDDRTGSWMNTEAFF	TGCAGTGCTAGAGATGACCGGACAGGGTCGTGGATGAACACTGAAGCTTTCTTT
TRBV13	TRBD2	few	TRBJ2-1	CASSLGTSGINEQFF	TGTGCCAGCAGCTTAGGGACTAGCGGGATCAATGAGCAGTTCTTC
TRBV5-6	NA	few	TRBJ1-2	CASSLGWDGHGYTF	TGTGCCAGCAGCTTGGGTTGGGATGGACATGGCTACACCTTC
TRBV10-3	TRBD1	few	TRBJ2-1	CASQGAIDNEQFF	TGTGCCTCACAGGGGGCGATCGACAATGAGCAGTTCTTC
TRBV29-1	TRBD1	NA	TRBJ2-1	CSVPGDYGTGAVEQFF	TGCAGCGTGCCCGGAGATTACGGGACAGGGGCCGTTGAGCAGTTCTTC
TRBV11-3	NA	NA	TRBJ2-7	CASGGGGRYAYEQYF	TGTGCCAGCGGTGGTGGGGGCCGGTATGCCTACGAGCAGTACTTC
TRBV11-2	TRBD1	NA	TRBJ2-5	CASSSRADRAETQYF	TGTGCCAGCAGCTCCCGGGCGGACAGGGCAGAGACCCAGTACTTC
TRBV5-1	NA	many	TRBJ1-5	CASRRAGRNGPQHF	TGCGCCAGCAGACGGGCCGGCCGAAATGGGCCCCAGCATTTT
TRBV27	TRBD2	NA	TRBJ2-1	CASSSLTSGSLDEQFF	TGTGCCAGCAGTTCGTTGACTAGCGGGAGTCTCGATGAGCAGTTCTTC
TRBV7-4	TRBD2	few	TRBJ2-1	CASSSEAGAVPDEQFF	TGTGCCAGCAGCTCAGAAGCGGGGGCCGTTCCGGACGAGCAGTTCTTC
TRBV12-3/TRBV12-4	NA	NA	TRBJ1-2	CASSLAGRYYGYTF	TGTGCCAGCAGTTTAGCGGGGAGGTACTATGGCTACACCTTC
TRBV6-4	NA	few	TRBJ2-3	CASSDSMAPSRTDTQYF	TGTGCCAGCAGTGACTCGATGGCGCCCTCCCGCACAGATACGCAGTATTTT
TRBV5-1	NA	few	TRBJ2-1	CASSRPVTGDEQFF	TGCGCCAGCAGCCGACCGGTCACTGGGGATGAGCAGTTCTTC
TRBV5-5	NA	once	TRBJ2-4	CASSSADREVDIQYF	TGTGCCAGCAGCTCCGCAGATAGGGAGGTTGACATTCAGTACTTC
TRBV12-3/TRBV12-4	TRBD1	NA	TRBJ1-2	CASSPQAGTAAYGYTF	TGTGCCAGCAGTCCCCAGGCCGGGACAGCAGCCTATGGCTACACCTTC
TRBV7-3	NA	NA	TRBJ1-6	CASSAFRDSPLHF	TGTGCCAGCAGCGCGTTCAGGGATTCACCCCTCCACTTT
TRBV15	NA	few	TRBJ2-5	CATSTERLVQETQYF	TGTGCCACCAGCACCGAGAGACTAGTACAAGAGACCCAGTACTTC
TRBV5-1	NA	NA	TRBJ2-7	CASSLAGVAASYEQYF	TGCGCCAGCAGCTTGGCCGGGGTAGCGGCGTCCTACGAGCAGTACTTC
TRBV6-1	NA	few	TRBJ1-2	CASSPGGTNYGYTF	TGTGCCAGCAGTCCGGGGGGAACTAACTATGGCTACACCTTC
TRBV5-1	NA	NA	TRBJ1-5	CASSLDLRGQPQHF	TGCGCCAGCAGCTTGGACCTTCGAGGACAGCCCCAGCATTTT
TRBV20-1	TRBD2	few	TRBJ2-3	CSARASGSTDTQYF	TGCAGTGCAAGAGCTAGCGGGAGCACAGATACGCAGTATTTT
TRBV2	TRBD1	NA	TRBJ2-7	CASRGDRAASYEQYF	TGTGCCAGCAGGGGGGACAGGGCCGCGTCCTACGAGCAGTACTTC
TRBV27	NA	NA	TRBJ1-2	CASSLRAGRGYTF	TGTGCCAGCAGTTTAAGGGCGGGGCGTGGCTACACCTTC
TRBV10-3	NA	NA	TRBJ1-2	CAISVGSVYGYTF	TGTGCCATCAGTGTAGGGTCGGTCTATGGCTACACCTTC
TRBV12-3/TRBV12-4	TRBD1	NA	TRBJ2-7	CASSKGASRYEQYF	TGTGCCAGCAGCAAGGGGGCTTCCCGATACGAGCAGTACTTC
TRBV10-3	TRBD2	few	TRBJ2-7	CATYGALAGGPFSYEQYF	TGTGCCACCTACGGGGCTCTAGCGGGAGGGCCGTTCTCCTACGAGCAGTACTTC
TRBV15	NA	few	TRBJ2-7	CATSREGTKSSYEQYF	TGTGCCACCAGCAGAGAGGGGACAAAAAGCTCCTACGAGCAGTACTTC